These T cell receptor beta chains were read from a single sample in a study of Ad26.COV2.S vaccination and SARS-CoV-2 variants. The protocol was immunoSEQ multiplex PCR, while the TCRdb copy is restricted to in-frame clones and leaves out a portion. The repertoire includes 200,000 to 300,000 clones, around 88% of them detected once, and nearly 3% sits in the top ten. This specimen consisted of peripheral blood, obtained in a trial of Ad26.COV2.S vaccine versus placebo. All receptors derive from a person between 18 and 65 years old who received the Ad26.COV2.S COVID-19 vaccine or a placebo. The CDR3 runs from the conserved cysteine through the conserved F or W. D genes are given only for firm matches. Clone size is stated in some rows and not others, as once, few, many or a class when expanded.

DNA: TGCAGCGGGGGAGGGCCGGCCACAGATACGCAGTATTTT
CDR3: CSGGGPATDTQYF
D: TRBD2
J: TRBJ2-3
size: .
V: TRBV29-1

DNA: TGTGCCAGCAGCACCGACGCGGGGGGTTCGGTCACCGGGGAGCTGTTTTTT
CDR3: CASSTDAGGSVTGELFF
D: TRBD2
J: TRBJ2-2
size: .
V: TRBV5-4

DNA: TGTGCCAGCAGCTTACGGAGCGGGGGGGCCGAGTATACGCAGTATTTT
CDR3: CASSLRSGGAEYTQYF
D: TRBD2
J: TRBJ2-3
size: .
V: TRBV7-2

DNA: TGTGCCAGCAGCCGTAGCGGGCCTCACACAGATACGCAGTATTTT
CDR3: CASSRSGPHTDTQYF
D: TRBD2
J: TRBJ2-3
size: .
V: TRBV3-1/TRBV3-2

DNA: TGTGCCAGCAGTCTCAGCGGGGTTTTCAATGAGCAGTTCTTC
CDR3: CASSLSGVFNEQFF
D: TRBD2
J: TRBJ2-1
size: .
V: TRBV3-1/TRBV3-2

DNA: TGTGCCAGCAGCCCCCGAAGCCGTTCCTTAGATACGCAGTATTTT
CDR3: CASSPRSRSLDTQYF
D: .
J: TRBJ2-3
size: .
V: TRBV11-2

DNA: TGTGCCAGTCAGGCATTCAGAGGAAACACCATATATTTT
CDR3: CASQAFRGNTIYF
D: .
J: TRBJ1-3
size: .
V: TRBV2

DNA: TGTGCCAGCAGCCCTGGGCCGTCGGAGGGCTACACCTTC
CDR3: CASSPGPSEGYTF
D: .
J: TRBJ1-2
size: .
V: TRBV11-2

DNA: TGTGCCAAGGGGACTTCGAACACCGGGGAGCTGTTTTTT
CDR3: CAKGTSNTGELFF
D: .
J: TRBJ2-2
size: .
V: TRBV2

DNA: TGTGCCAGCAGCGCCCCCGATCGAGTTGGTGCGCGCACAGATACGCAGTATTTT
CDR3: CASSAPDRVGARTDTQYF
D: .
J: TRBJ2-3
size: .
V: TRBV7-9

DNA: TGTGCCAGCAGCTTTACACAGGGGGCGCTTAGCACTGAAGCTTTCTTT
CDR3: CASSFTQGALSTEAFF
D: TRBD1
J: TRBJ1-1
size: .
V: TRBV7-8

DNA: TGTGCCAGCAGCACGGGACAGTTCGCTAGCACAGATACGCAGTATTTT
CDR3: CASSTGQFASTDTQYF
D: TRBD1
J: TRBJ2-3
size: .
V: TRBV7-9

DNA: TGTGCCAGCGCGGCAGGGGTTAATTCACCCCTCCACTTT
CDR3: CASAAGVNSPLHF
D: .
J: TRBJ1-6
size: .
V: TRBV6-4

DNA: TGTGCCAGTAGTATCAAGCCCCTTAGCACAGATACGCAGTATTTT
CDR3: CASSIKPLSTDTQYF
D: .
J: TRBJ2-3
size: .
V: TRBV19

DNA: TGTGCCAGCAGTTTCCCCGGGAGAAAGACCCAGTACTTC
CDR3: CASSFPGRKTQYF
D: .
J: TRBJ2-5
size: .
V: TRBV12-3/TRBV12-4

DNA: TGTGCCAGTAGTATACAAAGGGGCGCCAATCAGCCCCAGCATTTT
CDR3: CASSIQRGANQPQHF
D: .
J: TRBJ1-5
size: .
V: TRBV19

DNA: TGTGCCAGCAGACAAAGGACAGAAGAGACCCAGTACTTC
CDR3: CASRQRTEETQYF
D: .
J: TRBJ2-5
size: .
V: TRBV5-4

DNA: TGTGCCAGCAGCTTGAGGGGGCGGGATGGCTACACCTTC
CDR3: CASSLRGRDGYTF
D: TRBD1
J: TRBJ1-2
size: .
V: TRBV7-2

DNA: TGTGCCAGCTCACCACCGGGAGTGAACACTGAAGCTTTCTTT
CDR3: CASSPPGVNTEAFF
D: .
J: TRBJ1-1
size: .
V: TRBV18

DNA: TGTGCCAGCAGCGTAATCGGGGCAAACACAGATACGCAGTATTTT
CDR3: CASSVIGANTDTQYF
D: .
J: TRBJ2-3
size: .
V: TRBV9

DNA: TGTGCCAGCAGCGAGAGCGGGGCGAACACCGGGGAGCTGTTTTTT
CDR3: CASSESGANTGELFF
D: TRBD2
J: TRBJ2-2
size: once
V: TRBV7-8

DNA: TGCGCCAGCAGCCAAAGCGGGGGGGCCGGGAGTGAGCAGTTCTTC
CDR3: CASSQSGGAGSEQFF
D: TRBD2
J: TRBJ2-1
size: once
V: TRBV4-3

DNA: TGTGCCAGCAGCTTAGATCAAGGGAACACCGGGGAGCTGTTTTTT
CDR3: CASSLDQGNTGELFF
D: .
J: TRBJ2-2
size: .
V: TRBV11-2

DNA: TGTGCCAGCAGTTACCCCCCTCTAAATGAGCAGTTCTTC
CDR3: CASSYPPLNEQFF
D: .
J: TRBJ2-1
size: .
V: TRBV6-2/TRBV6-3

DNA: TGTGCCAGCACCAGGGACAGCGGGGAGCTGTTTTTT
CDR3: CASTRDSGELFF
D: TRBD1
J: TRBJ2-2
size: few
V: TRBV12-3/TRBV12-4

DNA: TGTGCCAGCAGCTTAGGAACAGACCCTGGCTACACCTTC
CDR3: CASSLGTDPGYTF
D: .
J: TRBJ1-2
size: .
V: TRBV7-2

DNA: TGTGCCAGCTCACCACCCGTGGGCTACTCCTACAATGAGCAGTTCTTC
CDR3: CASSPPVGYSYNEQFF
D: .
J: TRBJ2-1
size: .
V: TRBV18

DNA: TGTGCCAGCGAGGGCCCCACAGATACGCAGTATTTT
CDR3: CASEGPTDTQYF
D: .
J: TRBJ2-3
size: once
V: TRBV6-6

DNA: TGTGCCAGCAGTGAATGGTCGTCGGACGAGCAGTACTTC
CDR3: CASSEWSSDEQYF
D: .
J: TRBJ2-7
size: .
V: TRBV2

DNA: TGCGCCAGCAGCCAAAGGTTCAGCACAGATACGCAGTATTTT
CDR3: CASSQRFSTDTQYF
D: .
J: TRBJ2-3
size: .
V: TRBV4-3

DNA: TGTGCCAGCGGCTTACAGGGGACCACCGGGGAGCTGTTTTTT
CDR3: CASGLQGTTGELFF
D: TRBD1
J: TRBJ2-2
size: .
V: TRBV27

DNA: TGCGCCAGCAGTCCAACGGGGACCACAGATACGCAGTATTTT
CDR3: CASSPTGTTDTQYF
D: .
J: TRBJ2-3
size: once
V: TRBV23-1